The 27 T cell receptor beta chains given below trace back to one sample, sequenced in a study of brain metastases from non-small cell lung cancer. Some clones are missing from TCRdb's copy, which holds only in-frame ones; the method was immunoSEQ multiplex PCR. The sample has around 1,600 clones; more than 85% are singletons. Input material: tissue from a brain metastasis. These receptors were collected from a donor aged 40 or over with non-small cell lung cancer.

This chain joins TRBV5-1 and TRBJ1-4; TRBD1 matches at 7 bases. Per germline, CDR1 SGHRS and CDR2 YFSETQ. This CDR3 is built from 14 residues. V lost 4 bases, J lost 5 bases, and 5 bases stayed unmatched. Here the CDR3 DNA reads TGCGCCAGCAGCGTGGGACAGCGAAATGAAAAACTGTTTTTT. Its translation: CASSVGQRNEKLFF.

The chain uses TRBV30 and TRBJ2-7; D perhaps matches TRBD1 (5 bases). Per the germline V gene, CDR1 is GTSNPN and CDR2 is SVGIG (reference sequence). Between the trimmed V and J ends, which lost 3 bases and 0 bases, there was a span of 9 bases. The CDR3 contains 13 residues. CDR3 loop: CAWSPTDSYEQYF. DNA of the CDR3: TGTGCCTGGAGCCCGACAGACTCCTACGAGCAGTACTTC.

CDR3 coding DNA: TGTGCCAGCAGTTTCCCACAGGGCCTGGACAATGAGCAGTTCTTC. This gives the protein CASSFPQGLDNEQFF. J is TRBJ2-1 and V is TRBV28; possibly TRBD1 for D (6 bases). Germline values: CDR1 MDHEN, CDR2 SYDVKM. V lost 3 bases to trimming and J lost 5 bases, with 14 bases between them. This CDR3 is built from 15 residues.

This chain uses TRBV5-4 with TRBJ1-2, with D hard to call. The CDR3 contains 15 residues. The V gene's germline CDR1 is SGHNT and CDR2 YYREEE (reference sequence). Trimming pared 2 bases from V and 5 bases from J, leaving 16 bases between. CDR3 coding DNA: TGTGCCAGCAGCTTATCGATCACACGAAGTTATGGCTACACCTTC. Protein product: CASSLSITRSYGYTF.

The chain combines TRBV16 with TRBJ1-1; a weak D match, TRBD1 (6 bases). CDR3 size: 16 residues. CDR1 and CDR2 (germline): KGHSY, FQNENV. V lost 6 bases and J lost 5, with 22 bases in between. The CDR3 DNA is TGTGCCAGCAGTCCATTCGGGACTTCCGACAGGACTGAAGCTTTCTTT. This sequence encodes CASSPFGTSDRTEAFF. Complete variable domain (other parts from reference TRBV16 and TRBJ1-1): GEEVAQTPKHLVRGEGQKAKLYCAPIKGHSYVFWYQQVLKNEFKFLISFQNENVFDETGMPKERFSAKCLPNSPCSLEIQATKLEDSAVYFCASSPFGTSDRTEAFFGQGTRLTVV.

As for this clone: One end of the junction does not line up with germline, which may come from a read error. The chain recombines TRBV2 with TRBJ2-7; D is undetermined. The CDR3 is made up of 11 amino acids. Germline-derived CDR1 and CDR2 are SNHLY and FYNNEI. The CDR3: CASSDYAEQYF. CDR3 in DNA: TGTGCCAGCAGTGATTATGCCGAGCAGTATTTC.

CDR3 residues: CASSLGAGTGEGEQYF. The CDR3 nucleotides are TGTGCCAGCAGTTTAGGCGCCGGGACAGGAGAGGGCGAGCAGTACTTC. The chain has TRBV28 and TRBJ2-7; TRBD1 matches 8 bases. The CDR3 length is 16 residues. Germline V lookup: CDR1 MDHEN, CDR2 SYDVKM. The junction had 12 bases not matched to a gene; V was cut back by 2 bases and J by 6 bases. Filled out from reference TRBV28 and TRBJ2-7, the complete variable domain reads DVKVTQSSRYLVKRTGEKVFLECVQDMDHENMFWYRQDPGLGLRLIYFSYDVKMKEKGDIPEGYSVSREKKERFSLILESASTNQTSMYLCASSLGAGTGEGEQYFGPGTRLTVT.

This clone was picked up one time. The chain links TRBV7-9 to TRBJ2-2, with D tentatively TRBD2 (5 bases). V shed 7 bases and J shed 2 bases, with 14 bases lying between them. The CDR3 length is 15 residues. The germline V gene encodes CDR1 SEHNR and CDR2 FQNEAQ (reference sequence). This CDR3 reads CASTRGEGNTGELFF. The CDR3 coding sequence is TGTGCCAGCACCCGGGGAGAGGGAAACACCGGGGAGCTGTTTTTT.

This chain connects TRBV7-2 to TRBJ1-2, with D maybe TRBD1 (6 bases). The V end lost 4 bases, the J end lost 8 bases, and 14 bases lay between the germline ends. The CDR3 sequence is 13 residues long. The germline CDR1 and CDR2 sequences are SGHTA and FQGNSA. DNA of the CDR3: TGTGCCAGCAGCTCCGAAAGGGGGGTAGGCTACACCTTC. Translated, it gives CASSSERGVGYTF.

This CDR3 reads CASRRRSGYTGELFF. As DNA, the CDR3 is TGTGCCAGCAGACGCCGGTCAGGGTACACCGGGGAGCTGTTTTTT. The chain links TRBV6-5 to TRBJ2-2; the D gene is possibly TRBD1 (5 bases). Trimming removed 6 bases from V and 3 bases from J, with 14 bases in between. The CDR3 sequence is 15 residues long. Germline loops: CDR1 MNHEY, CDR2 SVGAGI.

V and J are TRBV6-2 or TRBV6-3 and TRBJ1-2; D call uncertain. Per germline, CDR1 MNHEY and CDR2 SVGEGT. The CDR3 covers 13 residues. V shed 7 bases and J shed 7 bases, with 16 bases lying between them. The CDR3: CASIPQRGGGYTF. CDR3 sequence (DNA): TGTGCCAGCATCCCACAGCGGGGAGGTGGCTACACCTTC.

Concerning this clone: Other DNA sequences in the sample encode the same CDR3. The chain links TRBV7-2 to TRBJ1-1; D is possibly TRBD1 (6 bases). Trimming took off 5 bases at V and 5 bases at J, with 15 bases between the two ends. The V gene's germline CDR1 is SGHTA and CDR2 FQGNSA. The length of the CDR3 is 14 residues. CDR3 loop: CASSPTGSRTEAFF. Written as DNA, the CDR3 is TGTGCCAGCAGCCCAACAGGGTCGAGAACTGAAGCTTTCTTT.

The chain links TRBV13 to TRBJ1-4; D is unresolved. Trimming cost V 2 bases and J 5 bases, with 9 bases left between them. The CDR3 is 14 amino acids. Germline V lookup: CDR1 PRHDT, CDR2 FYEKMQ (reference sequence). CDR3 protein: CASSLLTENEKLFF. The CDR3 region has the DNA TGTGCCAGCAGCTTACTCACAGAGAATGAAAAACTGTTTTTT. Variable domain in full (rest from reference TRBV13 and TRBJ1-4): AAGVIQSPRHLIKEKRETATLKCYPIPRHDTVYWYQQGPGQDPQFLISFYEKMQSDKGSIPDRFSAQQFSDYHSELNMSSLELGDSALYFCASSLLTENEKLFFGSGTQLSVL.

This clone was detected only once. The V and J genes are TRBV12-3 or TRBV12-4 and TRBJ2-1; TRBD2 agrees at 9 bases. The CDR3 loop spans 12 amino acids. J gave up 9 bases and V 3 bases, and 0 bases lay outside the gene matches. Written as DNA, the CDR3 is TGTGCCAGCAGTTTGCGGGAGGGTGAGCAGTTCTTC. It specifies CASSLREGEQFF.

CDR3 sequence: CASSQKRQGGAENTEAFF. In nucleotides, the CDR3 is TGCGCCAGCAGCCAAAAAAGGCAAGGAGGGGCGGAAAACACTGAAGCTTTCTTT. The V gene is TRBV4-1, the J gene TRBJ1-1, with D maybe TRBD1 (5 bases). Germline assignment: CDR1 MGHRA and CDR2 YSYEKL. V was cut by 2 bases and J by 2 bases, with 21 bases left in between. The CDR3 totals 18 residues.

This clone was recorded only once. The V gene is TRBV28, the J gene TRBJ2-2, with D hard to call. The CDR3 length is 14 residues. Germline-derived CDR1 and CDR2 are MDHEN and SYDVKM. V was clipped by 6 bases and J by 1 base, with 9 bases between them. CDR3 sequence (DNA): TGTGCCAGCAGACCGCACCAGAACACCGGGGAGCTGTTTTTT. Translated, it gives CASRPHQNTGELFF.

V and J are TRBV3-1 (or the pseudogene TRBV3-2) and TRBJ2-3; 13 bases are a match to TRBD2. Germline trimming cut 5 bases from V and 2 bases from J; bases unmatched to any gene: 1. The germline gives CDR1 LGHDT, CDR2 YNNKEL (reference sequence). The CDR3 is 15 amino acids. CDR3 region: CASSTSGGATDTQYF. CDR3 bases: TGTGCCAGCAGCACTAGCGGGGGGGCCACAGATACGCAGTATTTT.

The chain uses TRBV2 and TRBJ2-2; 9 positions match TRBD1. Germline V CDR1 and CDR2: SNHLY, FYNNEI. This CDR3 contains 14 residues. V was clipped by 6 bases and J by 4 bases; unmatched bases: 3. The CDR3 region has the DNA TGTGCCAGCAGACAGGGGGCGGGCACCGGGGAGCTGTTTTTT. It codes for CASRQGAGTGELFF.

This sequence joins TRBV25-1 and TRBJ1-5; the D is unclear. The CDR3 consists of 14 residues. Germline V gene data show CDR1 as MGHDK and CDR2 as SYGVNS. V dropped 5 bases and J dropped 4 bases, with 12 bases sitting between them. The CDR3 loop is CASSPLFENQPQHF. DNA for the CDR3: TGTGCCAGCAGTCCTCTTTTCGAGAATCAGCCCCAGCATTTT.

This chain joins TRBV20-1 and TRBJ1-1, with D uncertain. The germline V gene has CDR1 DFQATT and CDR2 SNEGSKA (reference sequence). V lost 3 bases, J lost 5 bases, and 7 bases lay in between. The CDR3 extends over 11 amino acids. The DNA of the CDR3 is TGCAGTGCTAGCCGGGAGACTGAAGCTTTCTTT. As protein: CSASRETEAFF.

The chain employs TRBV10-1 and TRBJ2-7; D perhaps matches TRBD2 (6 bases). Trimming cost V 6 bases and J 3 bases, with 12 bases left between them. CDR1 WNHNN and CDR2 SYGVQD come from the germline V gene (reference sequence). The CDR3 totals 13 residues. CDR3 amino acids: CASSGGPNYEQYF. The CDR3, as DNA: TGCGCCAGCAGCGGAGGGCCGAACTACGAGCAGTACTTC.

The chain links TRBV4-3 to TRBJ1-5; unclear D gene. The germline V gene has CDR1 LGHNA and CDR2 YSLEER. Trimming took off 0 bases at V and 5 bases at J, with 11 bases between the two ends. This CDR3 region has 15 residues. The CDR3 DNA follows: TGCGCCAGCAGCCAAGAACGAAGAGCCCATCAGCCCCAGCATTTT. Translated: CASSQERRAHQPQHF.

In DNA, the CDR3 is TGTGCCAGCAGCTTCGGACAGGGGGGAAACTATGGCTACACCTTC. It translates to CASSFGQGGNYGYTF. The chain joins TRBV5-6 to TRBJ1-2, with 10 bases that match TRBD1. After removal of 2 bases from V and 2 bases from J, the junction contained 3 bases not matched to a gene. Per the germline V gene, CDR1 is SGHDT and CDR2 is YYEEEE. CDR3 length: 15 residues.

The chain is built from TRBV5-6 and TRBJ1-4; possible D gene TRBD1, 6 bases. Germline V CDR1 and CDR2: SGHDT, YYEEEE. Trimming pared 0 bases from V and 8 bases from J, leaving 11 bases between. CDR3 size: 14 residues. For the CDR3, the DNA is TGTGCCAGCAGCTTGGACAGGGTCCAGGAAAAACTGTTTTTT. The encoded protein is CASSLDRVQEKLFF.

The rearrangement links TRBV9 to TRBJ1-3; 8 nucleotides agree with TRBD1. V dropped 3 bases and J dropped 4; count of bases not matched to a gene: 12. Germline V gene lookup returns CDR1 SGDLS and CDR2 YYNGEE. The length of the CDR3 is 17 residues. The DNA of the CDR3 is TGTGCCAGCAGCGCTAACCCTTGGACAGGGCAAGGAAACACCATATATTTT. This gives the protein CASSANPWTGQGNTIYF.

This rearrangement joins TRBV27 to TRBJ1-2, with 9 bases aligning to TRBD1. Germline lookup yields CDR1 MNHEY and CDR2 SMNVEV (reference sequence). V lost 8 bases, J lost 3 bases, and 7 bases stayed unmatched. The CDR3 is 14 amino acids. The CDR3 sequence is CASALRDRDYGYTF. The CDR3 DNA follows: TGTGCCAGCGCGCTCCGGGACAGGGACTATGGCTACACCTTC.

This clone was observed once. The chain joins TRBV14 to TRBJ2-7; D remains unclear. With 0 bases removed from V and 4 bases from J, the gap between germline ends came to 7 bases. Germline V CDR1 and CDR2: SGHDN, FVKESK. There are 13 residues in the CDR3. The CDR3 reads CASSQEAAYEQYF. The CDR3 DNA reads TGTGCCAGCAGCCAAGAGGCGGCTTACGAGCAGTACTTC.